What follows are 5 T cell receptor beta chains derived from one specimen sequenced in a study of tumor-infiltrating lymphocytes in primary liver carcinoma. With 500 ng total RNA as template and a constant-region primer, TCR beta cDNA was made. Amplification in three nested multiplex PCR rounds with slightly modified ARM-PCR gave rise to TCR beta libraries. The first two PCR rounds used TRBV1-TRBV30 primers with a Cbeta primer, 9 to 11 cycles each. TCRdb reprocessed the multiplex PCR reads with MiXCR, giving one entry per CDR3 protein. The data show fewer than 350,000 distinct CDR3 sequences, approximately 60% seen once. Blood RNA originated from unsorted whole blood, with germline DNA additionally extracted. Sequenced: peripheral blood. The receptors come from a man aged 40-55 years with primary liver carcinoma and hepatitis B virus infection.

To note about this clonotype: The germline gene is not matched at one end of the junction; a read error may be the cause. The genes are TRBV29-1 and TRBJ1-1, with D unresolved. The germline V gene encodes CDR1 SQVTM and CDR2 ANQGSEA. This CDR3 has 13 amino acids. The CDR3 region is CSVWRGDGTEVFF. The CDR3 DNA is TGCAGCGTATGGCGGGGAGACGGCACTGAAGTTTTCTTT. The full variable domain, its missing parts supplied by reference TRBV29-1 and TRBJ1-1, is SAVISQKPSRDICQRGTSLTIQCQVDSQVTMMFWYRQQPGQSLTLIATANQGSEATYESGFVIDKFPISRPNLTFSTLTVSNMSPEDSSIYLCSVWRGDGTEVFFGQGTRLTVV.

On this clonotype itself: No conserved phenylalanine or tryptophan is present at the end of the CDR3, so a read error is the likely explanation. This chain connects TRBV7-8 to TRBJ2-1; possibly TRBD1 for D (5 bases). The CDR3 is made up of 12 amino acids. The germline V gene encodes CDR1 SGHVS and CDR2 FQNEAQ. Trimming left V 5 bases short and J 9 bases short, with 11 bases between. In DNA, the CDR3 is TGTGCCAGCAGCCCTAGAAGGGGTGAGCAGTTCTCC. As protein: CASSPRRGEQFS.

Remarks on this clonotype: An end of the junction differs from the germline gene, which may be a read error. The chain recombines TRBV6-2 or TRBV6-3 with TRBJ1-1, with a weak D call TRBD1 (6 bases). The CDR3 is 16 residues long. Germline V lookup: CDR1 MNHEY, CDR2 SVGEGT. The CDR3, as DNA: TGTGCCAGCAGTTACCCACCTTACAGGGTGGGGACTGAAGCTCTCTTT. Amino acids: CASSYPPYRVGTEALF.

The chain joins TRBV6-1 to TRBJ2-5; the match to TRBD1 covers 8 bases. The germline V gene encodes CDR1 MNHNS and CDR2 SASEGT. V was pared by 9 bases and J by 5 bases, with 11 bases of the junction left unmatched. The CDR3 consists of 14 residues. CDR3 nucleotide sequence: TGTGCCAGTACCCAGTACAGGGGGACGGAGACCCAGTACTTC. Residues: CASTQYRGTETQYF.

On this clonotype itself: An end of the junction differs from the germline gene, which may be a read error. This rearrangement joins TRBV14 to TRBJ1-1; D might be TRBD1 (6 bases). This CDR3 is 13 amino acids long. CDR1 and CDR2 from the germline V gene are SGHDN and FVKESK. The CDR3 DNA reads as TGTGCCGGCAGCCCATTAAGGGGGACTGAAGCTTTCTTT. Translation gives CAGSPLRGTEAFF.